One sample yielded the 19 T cell receptor beta chains listed below, sequenced in a study of blood T cell repertoires in COVID-19. Assay used: immunoSEQ multiplex PCR; TCRdb lists only in-frame clones, some missing. Seen here are roughly 78,000 clones, approximately 90% observed once, and the top ten hold just under 0.6%. Sequenced material: peripheral blood. The receptors were sampled from a man between 60 and 75 years old with acute or convalescent COVID-19.

This chain connects TRBV10-3 to TRBJ2-7; maybe TRBD1 (6 bases). CDR1 is ENHRY, CDR2 SYGVKD, per germline. The CDR3 spans 13 residues. Trimming removed 0 bases from V and 7 bases from J, with 10 bases in between. This chain's CDR3 is CAISESNRVEQYF. CDR3 DNA: TGTGCCATCAGTGAGTCAAACAGGGTTGAGCAGTACTTC.

The chain recombines TRBV7-9 with TRBJ2-1; D remains ambiguous. V was trimmed by 1 base and J by 10 bases, leaving 8 bases between them. Germline lookup yields CDR1 SEHNR and CDR2 FQNEAQ (reference sequence). The CDR3 is made up of 12 amino acids. The CDR3 is CASSLESLEQFF. DNA of the CDR3: TGTGCCAGCAGCTTAGAAAGTCTAGAGCAGTTCTTC.

The V call is TRBV12-5, the J call TRBJ1-5, with 8 bases fitting TRBD1. V dropped 1 base and J dropped 4; count of bases not matched to a gene: 0. This CDR3 is built from 14 residues. Germline lookup yields CDR1 LGHNT and CDR2 FRNRAP. The CDR3 sequence: CASGLGTGNQPQHF. In DNA, the CDR3 is TGTGCTAGTGGTTTGGGGACAGGGAATCAGCCCCAGCATTTT.

The rearrangement links TRBV6-5 to TRBJ2-7, with 9 bases aligning to TRBD1. The V and J ends lost 4 bases and 2 bases, in that order; junction bases with no gene match: 3. This CDR3 comprises 14 residues. Germline V gene sequence: CDR1 MNHEY, CDR2 SVGAGI. In DNA form, the CDR3 reads TGTGCCAGCAGTTCCGGGACAGGGACCTACGAGCAGTACTTC. Translation gives CASSSGTGTYEQYF.

The rearrangement uses TRBV7-2 and TRBJ1-3, with TRBD1 as a possible D gene (6 bases). The ends were cut back, 5 bases at V and 3 bases at J, with 17 bases in the middle. This CDR3 has 16 residues. Per germline, CDR1 SGHTA and CDR2 FQGNSA. The CDR3 DNA sequence: TGTGCCAGCAGCCCGCGCCAGGGGTTCCTTGGAAACACCATATATTTT. It specifies CASSPRQGFLGNTIYF.

The chain recombines TRBV5-1 with TRBJ1-2; a possible D gene is TRBD1 (5 bases). Germline CDR1 reads SGHRS; CDR2 reads YFSETQ. The CDR3 is 15 residues long. Trimming pared 0 bases from V and 3 bases from J, leaving 12 bases between. CDR3 protein: CASSLVQGRDYGYTF. In nucleotides, the CDR3 is TGCGCCAGCAGCTTGGTTCAGGGAAGGGACTATGGCTACACCTTC.

This chain connects TRBV6-5 to TRBJ1-5; 8 nucleotides line up with TRBD1. The germline CDR1 and CDR2 sequences are MNHEY and SVGAGI. The V and J ends lost 4 bases and 8 bases, in that order; junction bases with no gene match: 7. CDR3 length: 14 residues. This CDR3 reads CASSSGTGEKPQHF. The DNA of the CDR3 is TGTGCCAGCAGTTCCGGGACAGGAGAGAAGCCCCAGCATTTT.

The V gene is TRBV7-2, the J gene TRBJ2-4, with TRBD2 identical over 9 bases. The length of the CDR3 is 17 residues. The V segment lost 1 base and the J segment 0 bases; nucleotides outside the gene matches: 4. CDR1 and CDR2 from the germline V gene are SGHTA and FQGNSA. In DNA form, the CDR3 reads TGTGCCAGCAGCTTAGAGGGACTAGCTATAGCCAAAAACATTCAGTACTTC. Translating gives CASSLEGLAIAKNIQYF.

The chain recombines TRBV30 with TRBJ1-6, with 7 bases matching TRBD1. Germline V CDR1 and CDR2: GTSNPN, SVGIG (reference sequence). V lost 8 bases and J lost 2; bases outside the gene matches: 9. This CDR3 spans 15 amino acids. CDR3 residues: CARTTGDPYNSPLHF. The CDR3 nucleotides read TGTGCCCGGACCACAGGGGACCCCTATAATTCACCCCTCCACTTT.

This clone was recorded a few times. The gene calls are TRBV4-1 and TRBJ1-1; possibly TRBD1 for D (5 bases). The CDR3 loop spans 15 amino acids. Between the trimmed V and J ends, which lost 4 bases and 1 base, there was a span of 13 bases. CDR1 and CDR2 from the germline V gene are MGHRA and YSYEKL. The CDR3 DNA reads TGCGCCAGCAGCCCCTTACGGGGGTCGAACACTGAAGCTTTCTTT. It is translated as CASSPLRGSNTEAFF.

The rearrangement joins TRBV19 to TRBJ1-5; 7 bases line up with TRBD1. The CDR3 runs 15 residues. Trimming removed 7 bases from V and 2 bases from J; junction bases left unmatched: 8. Germline V gives CDR1 LNHDA, CDR2 SQIVND (reference sequence). CDR3 bases: TGTGCCAGTACCGTACTTGGACAGGGCAATCAGCCCCAGCATTTT. Its translation is CASTVLGQGNQPQHF. The whole variable domain, filled in from reference TRBV19 and TRBJ1-5, reads DGGITQSPKYLFRKEGQNVTLSCEQNLNHDAMYWYRQDPGQGLRLIYYSQIVNDFQKGDIAEGYSVSREKKESFPLTVTSAQKNPTAFYLCASTVLGQGNQPQHFGDGTRLSIL.

This clone came up once. The genes are TRBV5-1 and TRBJ1-6; 9 nucleotides match TRBD1. This CDR3 contains 15 residues. Germline V gene sequence: CDR1 SGHRS, CDR2 YFSETQ. V lost 1 base to trimming and J lost 9 bases; unmatched junction nucleotides: 5. The CDR3, as DNA: TGCGCCAGCAGCTTGCAGGGACAGGGTCGTTCACCCCTCCACTTT. Protein product: CASSLQGQGRSPLHF.

This clone was picked up a small number of times. V usage is TRBV19 and J usage is TRBJ1-5, with D possibly being TRBD1 (6 bases). V was cut by 3 bases and J by 2 bases, with 11 bases left in between. Looked up from germline, CDR1 is LNHDA and CDR2 is SQIVND (reference sequence). The CDR3 is made up of 15 amino acids. CDR3 region: CASSMVSGGNQPQHF. DNA for the CDR3: TGTGCCAGTAGTATGGTTTCAGGGGGCAATCAGCCCCAGCATTTT.

The chain joins TRBV7-3 to TRBJ2-5, with a weak D call TRBD2 (5 bases). The V gene lost 1 base and the J gene lost 2 bases, with 14 bases spanning the gap. The CDR3 runs 16 residues. CDR1 and CDR2 from the germline V gene are SGHTA and FQGTGA. DNA for the CDR3: TGTGCCAGCAGCTTAAGCGACGGAACGGGGCAAGAGACCCAGTACTTC. Protein sequence: CASSLSDGTGQETQYF. Drawing the rest from reference TRBV7-3 and TRBJ2-5, the complete variable domain is GAGVSQTPSNKVTEKGKYVELRCDPISGHTALYWYRQSLGQGPEFLIYFQGTGAADDSGLPNDRFFAVRPEGSVSTLKIQRTERGDSAVYLCASSLSDGTGQETQYFGPGTRLLVL.

The V call is TRBV6-5, the J call TRBJ1-6; D uncertain. From germline, CDR1 is MNHEY and CDR2 SVGAGI. V was shortened by 4 bases and J by 0 bases, with 10 bases between the two germline ends. The CDR3 runs 16 residues. Here the CDR3 DNA reads TGTGCCAGCAGTTCTACCTGGAGCTCCTATAATTCACCCCTCCACTTT. This codes for CASSSTWSSYNSPLHF.

The chain's CDR3 is CASSLGQRFYGYTF. CDR3 in DNA: TGCGCCAGCAGCTTGGGACAGCGCTTCTATGGCTACACCTTC. V usage is TRBV5-1 and J usage is TRBJ1-2; maybe TRBD1 (5 bases). V was pared by 0 bases and J by 4 bases, with 10 bases between. Germline V gene data show CDR1 as SGHRS and CDR2 as YFSETQ. The CDR3 has 14 amino acids.

The chain employs TRBV6-5 and TRBJ2-7; D is undetermined. V lost 2 bases and J lost 5, with 4 bases in between. Germline V CDR1 and CDR2: MNHEY, SVGAGI. The CDR3 runs 11 residues. The CDR3 region has the DNA TGTGCCAGCAGTTACCTAAACGAGCAGTACTTC. Its translation is CASSYLNEQYF.

This chain connects TRBV29-1 to TRBJ1-4; D is unresolved. CDR1 is SQVTM, CDR2 ANQGSEA, per germline. Trimming left V 0 bases short and J 6 bases short, with 8 bases between. The CDR3 is 13 amino acids. In nucleotides, the CDR3 is TGCAGCGTTGAAGAGCGAGCGGATGAAAAACTGTTTTTT. This codes for CSVEERADEKLFF.

The chain recombines TRBV12-3 or TRBV12-4 with TRBJ1-6; possible D gene TRBD1, 5 bases. V lost 5 bases, J lost 8 bases, and 10 bases lay in between. This CDR3 is 13 amino acids long. In nucleotides, the CDR3 is TGTGCCAGCAGTAAATGGGGGGATTCACCCCTCCACTTT. Translating gives CASSKWGDSPLHF.